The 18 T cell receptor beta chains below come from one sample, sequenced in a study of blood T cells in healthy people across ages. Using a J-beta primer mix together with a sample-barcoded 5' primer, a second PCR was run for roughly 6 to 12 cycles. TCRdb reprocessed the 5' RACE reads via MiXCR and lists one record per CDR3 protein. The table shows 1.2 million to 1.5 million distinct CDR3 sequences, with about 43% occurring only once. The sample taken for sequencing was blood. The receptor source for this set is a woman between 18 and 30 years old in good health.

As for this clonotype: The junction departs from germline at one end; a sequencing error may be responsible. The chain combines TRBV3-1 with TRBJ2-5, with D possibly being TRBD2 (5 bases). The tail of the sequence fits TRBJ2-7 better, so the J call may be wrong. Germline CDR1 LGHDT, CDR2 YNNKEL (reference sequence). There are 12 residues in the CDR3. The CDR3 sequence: CAGSQTGYEQYF. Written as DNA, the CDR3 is TGTGCCGGCAGCCAGACGGGGTACGAGCAGTACTTC.

This chain's CDR3 is CAISEGDLLGYQPQHF. DNA for the CDR3: TGTGCCATCAGTGAGGGGGATTTGTTGGGATATCAGCCCCAGCATTTT. This sequence joins TRBV10-3 and TRBJ1-5; D is unresolved. The V gene's germline CDR1 is ENHRY and CDR2 SYGVKD. The CDR3 totals 16 residues. V was cut by 2 bases and J by 5 bases, with 16 bases left in between.

DNA for the CDR3: TGTGCCAGCAGCCCGGGAACAGTTTACTACGAGCAGTACTTC. Residues: CASSPGTVYYEQYF. V usage is TRBV27 and J usage is TRBJ2-4; D possibly corresponds to TRBD2 (5 bases). The DNA end lines up better with TRBJ2-7; the J call may be wrong. The CDR3 has 14 amino acids. Germline CDR1 reads MNHEY; CDR2 reads SMNVEV (reference sequence).

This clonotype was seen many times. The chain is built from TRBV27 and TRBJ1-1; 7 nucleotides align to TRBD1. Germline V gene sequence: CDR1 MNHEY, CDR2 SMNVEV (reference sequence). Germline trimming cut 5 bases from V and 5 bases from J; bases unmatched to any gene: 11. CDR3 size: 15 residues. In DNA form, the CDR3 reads TGTGCCAGCAGTCCCTCTCCCACAGGGGTTACTGAAGCTTTCTTT. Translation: CASSPSPTGVTEAFF.

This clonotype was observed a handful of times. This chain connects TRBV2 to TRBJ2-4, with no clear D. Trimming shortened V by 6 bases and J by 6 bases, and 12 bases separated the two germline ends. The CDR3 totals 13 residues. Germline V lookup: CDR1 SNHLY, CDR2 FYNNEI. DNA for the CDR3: TGTGCCAGCAGCGACCTGCTGCGAAACATTCAGTACTTC. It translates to CASSDLLRNIQYF.

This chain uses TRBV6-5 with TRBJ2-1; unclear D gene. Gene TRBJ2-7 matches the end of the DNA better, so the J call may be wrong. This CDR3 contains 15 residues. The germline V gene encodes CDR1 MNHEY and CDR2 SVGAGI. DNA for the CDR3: TGTGCCACGCACGAAGGGTACAGCTCCTACAATGAGCAGTACTTC. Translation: CATHEGYSSYNEQYF.

The CDR3 loop reads CASSAGSNNSPLHF. The CDR3 DNA follows: TGTGCCAGCAGCGCAGGGAGTAATAATTCACCCCTCCACTTT. The chain couples TRBV7-2 to TRBJ1-6; tentatively, D is TRBD1 (5 bases). The CDR3 spans 14 residues. The germline V gene has CDR1 SGHTA and CDR2 FQGNSA. V lost 5 bases and J lost 5, with 10 bases in between.

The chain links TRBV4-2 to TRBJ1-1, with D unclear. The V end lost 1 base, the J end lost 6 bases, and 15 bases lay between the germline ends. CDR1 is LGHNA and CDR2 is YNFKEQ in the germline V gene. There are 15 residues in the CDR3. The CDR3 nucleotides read TGTGCCAGCAGCCAAGGGATAGACGGGCGCGCTGAAGCTTTCTTT. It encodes CASSQGIDGRAEAFF.

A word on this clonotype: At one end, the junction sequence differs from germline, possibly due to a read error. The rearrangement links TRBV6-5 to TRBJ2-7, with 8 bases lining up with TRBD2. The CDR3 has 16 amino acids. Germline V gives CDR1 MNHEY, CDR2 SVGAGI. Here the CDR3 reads CAGSYSGGGLGYEQYF. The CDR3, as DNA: TGTGCCGGCAGTTACTCGGGAGGGGGTTTGGGCTACGAGCAGTACTTC.

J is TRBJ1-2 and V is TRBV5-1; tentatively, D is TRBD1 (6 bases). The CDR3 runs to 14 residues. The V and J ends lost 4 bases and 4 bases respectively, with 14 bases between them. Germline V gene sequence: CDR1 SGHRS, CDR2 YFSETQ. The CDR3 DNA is TGCGCCAGCAGCACCACGACAGGCGTCTATGGCTACACCTTC. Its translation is CASSTTTGVYGYTF.

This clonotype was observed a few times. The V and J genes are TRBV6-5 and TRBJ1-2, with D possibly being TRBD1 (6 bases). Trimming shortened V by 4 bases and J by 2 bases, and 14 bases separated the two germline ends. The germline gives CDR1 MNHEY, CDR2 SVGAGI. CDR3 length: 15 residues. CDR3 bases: TGTGCCAGCAGTTCGCTTGGACAGAACAACTATGGCTACACCTTC. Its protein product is CASSSLGQNNYGYTF.

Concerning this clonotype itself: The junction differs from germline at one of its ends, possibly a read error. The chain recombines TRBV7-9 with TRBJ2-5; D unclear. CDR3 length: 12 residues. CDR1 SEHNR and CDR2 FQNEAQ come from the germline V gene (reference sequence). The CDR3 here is CASILPTVDQYF. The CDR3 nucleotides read TGTGCCAGCATCTTACCTACAGTTGACCAGTACTTC.

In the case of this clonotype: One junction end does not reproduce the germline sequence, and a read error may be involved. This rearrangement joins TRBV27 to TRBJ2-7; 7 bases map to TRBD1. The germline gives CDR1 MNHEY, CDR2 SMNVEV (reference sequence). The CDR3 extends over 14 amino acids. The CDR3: CAGSATGTSYEQYF. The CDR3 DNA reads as TGTGCCGGCAGCGCGACAGGGACCTCCTACGAGCAGTACTTC.

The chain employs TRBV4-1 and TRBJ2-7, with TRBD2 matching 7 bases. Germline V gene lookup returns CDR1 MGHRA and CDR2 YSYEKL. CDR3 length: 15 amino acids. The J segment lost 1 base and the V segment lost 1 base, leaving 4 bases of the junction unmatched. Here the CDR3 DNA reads TGCGCCAGCAGCCAAGTCGCGGGAGAGTCCTACGAGCAGTACTTC. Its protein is CASSQVAGESYEQYF.

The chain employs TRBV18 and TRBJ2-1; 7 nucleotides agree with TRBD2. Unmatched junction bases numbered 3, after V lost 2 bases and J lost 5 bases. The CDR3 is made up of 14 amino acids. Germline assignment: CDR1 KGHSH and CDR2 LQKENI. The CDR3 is CASSPETSNNEQFF. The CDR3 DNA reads TGTGCCAGCTCACCAGAGACTAGCAACAATGAGCAGTTCTTC.

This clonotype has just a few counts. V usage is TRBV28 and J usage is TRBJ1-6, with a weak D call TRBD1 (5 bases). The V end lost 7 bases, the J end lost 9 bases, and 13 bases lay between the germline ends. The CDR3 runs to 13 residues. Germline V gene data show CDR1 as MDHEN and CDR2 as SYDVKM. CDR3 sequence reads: CASTMGEISPLHF. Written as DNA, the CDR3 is TGTGCCAGCACTATGGGGGAAATTTCACCCCTCCACTTT.

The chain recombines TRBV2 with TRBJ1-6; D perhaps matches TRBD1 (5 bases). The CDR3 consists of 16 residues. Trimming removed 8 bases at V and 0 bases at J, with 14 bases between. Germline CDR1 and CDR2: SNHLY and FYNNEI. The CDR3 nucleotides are TGTGCCAGCTACGGGACGGCGAGCTCCTATAATTCACCCCTCCACTTT. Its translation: CASYGTASSYNSPLHF.

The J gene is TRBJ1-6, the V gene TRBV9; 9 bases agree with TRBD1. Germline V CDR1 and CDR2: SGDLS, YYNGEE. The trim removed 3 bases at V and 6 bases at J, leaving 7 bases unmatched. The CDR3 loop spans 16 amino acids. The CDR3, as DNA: TGTGCCAGCAGCGGCACAGGGGGCGGTAGTAATTCACCCCTCCACTTT. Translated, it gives CASSGTGGGSNSPLHF.